Below, 27 T cell receptor beta chains from the same sample are listed, as sequenced in a study of cytomegalovirus exposure and HLA in healthy donors. The primer mix had 60 Vbeta and 13 Jbeta primers. The data were produced by immunoSEQ multiplex PCR, yet TCRdb's version contains in-frame clones alone and is incomplete. Counted here are about 140,000 clones, 80% to 85% occurring once; the ten biggest clones make up roughly 2.9%. The sequencing sample was made of PBMCs. All receptors derive from a woman aged 25-40 years in good health and CMV-seronegative.

The V call is TRBV9, the J call TRBJ2-3, with 8 bases identical to TRBD1. The V and J ends lost 0 bases and 1 base, in that order; junction bases with no gene match: 7. The germline V gene encodes CDR1 SGDLS and CDR2 YYNGEE. The CDR3 covers 17 residues. This chain's CDR3 is CASSVDFQGAGTDTQYF. In DNA form, the CDR3 reads TGTGCCAGCAGCGTAGATTTTCAGGGGGCAGGCACAGATACGCAGTATTTT.

This chain uses TRBV10-3 with TRBJ1-5, with 10 bases identical to TRBD1. Germline trimming cut 0 bases from V and 0 bases from J; bases unmatched to any gene: 2. Germline-derived CDR1 and CDR2 are ENHRY and SYGVKD. The CDR3 consists of 17 residues. CDR3 DNA sequence: TGTGCCATCAGTGAGTCCGGGACAGGGGCTAGCAATCAGCCCCAGCATTTT. Protein: CAISESGTGASNQPQHF.

The sample holds one count of this clone. The chain links TRBV4-1 to TRBJ1-2, with 7 bases identical to TRBD1. This CDR3 contains 15 residues. V was clipped by 0 bases and J by 8 bases; unmatched bases: 9. Germline V lookup: CDR1 MGHRA, CDR2 YSYEKL. In DNA, the CDR3 is TGCGCCAGCAGCCAAGAATACCGGGACAGTCGGGGCTACACCTTC. Protein product: CASSQEYRDSRGYTF.

The chain links TRBV6-1 to TRBJ2-1; 9 nucleotides align to TRBD2. V gave up 9 bases and J gave up 7 bases; unmatched junction bases: 13. Germline CDR1 is MNHNS and CDR2 is SASEGT. The CDR3 loop spans 15 amino acids. CDR3 bases: TGTGCCAGTTATGGGCCGGGACTAGCAGTAAATGAGCAGTTCTTC. This translates into CASYGPGLAVNEQFF.

V gene TRBV18 combines with J gene TRBJ2-7; TRBD2 agrees at 10 bases. The germline CDR1 and CDR2 sequences are KGHSH and LQKENI. Losses at the gene ends were 2 bases for V and 3 bases for J; bases not matched to a gene: 13. The CDR3 consists of 18 residues. The CDR3 loop reads CASSPRTWTSGPNYEQYF. The CDR3 region has the DNA TGTGCCAGCTCACCAAGAACTTGGACTAGCGGACCCAACTACGAGCAGTACTTC.

The rearrangement links TRBV19 to TRBJ2-5; TRBD2 agrees at 9 bases. Trimming cost V 3 bases and J 2 bases; bases outside gene matches: 7. CDR3 length equals 16 residues. Germline CDR1 LNHDA, CDR2 SQIVND (reference sequence). The CDR3 nucleotides are TGTGCCAGTAGTATTGCCAGCGGGGGGTATCAAGAGACCCAGTACTTC. Translated, it gives CASSIASGGYQETQYF.

To note about this clone: Mismatch with germline at one junction end may stem from a read error. This chain joins TRBV7-2 and TRBJ2-7, with 9 positions matching TRBD2. This CDR3 is 15 amino acids long. Germline V CDR1 and CDR2: SGHTA, FQGNSA. The DNA of the CDR3 is TGTGCCAGCAGCCACGGTGCGGGGGGGTCCTGCGAGCAGTACTTC. It codes for CASSHGAGGSCEQYF.

This chain links TRBV2 with TRBJ2-3; a possible D gene is TRBD2 (6 bases). The CDR3 is 15 amino acids. Trimming removed 2 bases at V and 1 base at J, with 10 bases between. From germline, CDR1 is SNHLY and CDR2 FYNNEI. The CDR3 here is CASSEWPSGTDTQYF. The CDR3 DNA is TGTGCCAGCAGTGAATGGCCTAGCGGCACAGATACGCAGTATTTT. Using reference TRBV2 and TRBJ2-3 for the parts outside the CDR3, the full variable domain is EPEVTQTPSHQVTQMGQEVILRCVPISNHLYFYWYRQILGQKVEFLVSFYNNEISEKSEIFDDQFSVERPDGSNFTLKIRSTKLEDSAMYFCASSEWPSGTDTQYFGPGTRLTVL.

This chain joins TRBV2 and TRBJ2-7; a weak D match, TRBD1 (6 bases). V lost 4 bases and J lost 4, with 26 bases in between. The germline CDR1 and CDR2 sequences are SNHLY and FYNNEI. CDR3 length: 18 residues. The CDR3 sequence: CASSGGPVSGTQRYEQYF. The DNA of the CDR3 is TGTGCCAGCAGTGGGGGACCCGTCTCCGGGACACAAAGGTACGAGCAGTACTTC.

The chain uses TRBV19 and TRBJ2-3; no reliable D call. The ends were cut back, 5 bases at V and 1 base at J, with 4 bases in the middle. Looked up from germline, CDR1 is LNHDA and CDR2 is SQIVND (reference sequence). The CDR3 has 12 amino acids. The DNA for the CDR3 is TGTGCCAGTAGTCCTCGCACAGATACGCAGTATTTT. Its translation: CASSPRTDTQYF.

The rearrangement links TRBV6-1 to TRBJ1-1; TRBD1 agrees at 8 bases. V lost 4 bases to trimming and J lost 6 bases; unmatched junction nucleotides: 7. Germline assignment: CDR1 MNHNS and CDR2 SASEGT. This CDR3 is built from 14 residues. In nucleotides, the CDR3 is TGTGCCAGCAGTGCGAACAGGGGGGGGTCTGAAGCTTTCTTT. It codes for CASSANRGGSEAFF.

The chain is built from TRBV5-1 and TRBJ2-3; the D is unclear. V dropped 1 base and J dropped 2 bases, with 5 bases sitting between them. The CDR3 contains 13 residues. Germline CDR1 SGHRS, CDR2 YFSETQ. As DNA, the CDR3 is TGCGCCAGCAGCTTGACTTTCACAGATACGCAGTATTTT. This codes for CASSLTFTDTQYF.

V and J are TRBV19 and TRBJ1-3; D not certain. This CDR3 comprises 15 residues. Trimming took 5 bases from V and 2 from J, leaving 13 bases between them. Germline-derived CDR1 and CDR2 are LNHDA and SQIVND (reference sequence). CDR3 loop: CASSSLQAPGNTIYF. DNA for the CDR3: TGTGCCAGTAGTTCACTTCAGGCGCCTGGAAACACCATATATTTT.

This chain connects TRBV7-8 to TRBJ1-2; 8 bases are shared with TRBD1. The CDR3 has 15 residues. V was pared by 1 base and J by 8 bases, with 9 bases of the junction left unmatched. Per the germline V gene, CDR1 is SGHVS and CDR2 is FQNEAQ. Written as DNA, the CDR3 is TGTGCCAGCAGCTTAGTCCCAGGGGGCGCGAGGGGCTACACCTTC. As protein: CASSLVPGGARGYTF.

CDR3 loop: CASSLTSAGQETQYF. The DNA of the CDR3 is TGTGCCAGCAGCTTAACCTCGGCAGGCCAAGAGACCCAGTACTTC. The genes are TRBV7-9 and TRBJ2-5, with D uncertain. The ends were cut back, 2 bases at V and 1 base at J, with 11 bases in the middle. The CDR3 consists of 15 residues. Germline CDR1 SEHNR, CDR2 FQNEAQ (reference sequence).

The chain combines TRBV30 with TRBJ2-6; unclear D gene. Germline CDR1 reads GTSNPN; CDR2 reads SVGIG (reference sequence). V dropped 5 bases and J dropped 0 bases, with 5 bases sitting between them. The CDR3 is made up of 13 amino acids. The CDR3 sequence: CAWLRSGANVLTF. The CDR3 DNA is TGTGCCTGGCTACGCTCTGGGGCCAACGTCCTGACTTTC.

The genes are TRBV5-4 and TRBJ2-3; TRBD2 agrees at 8 bases. Germline lookup yields CDR1 SGHNT and CDR2 YYREEE (reference sequence). The CDR3 is made up of 15 amino acids. With 4 bases clipped from V and 2 bases from J, the junction kept 6 bases outside the gene matches. The CDR3 sequence is CASSPLAGNTDTQYF. CDR3 DNA sequence: TGTGCCAGCAGCCCATTAGCGGGAAACACAGATACGCAGTATTTT.

The rearrangement uses TRBV9 and TRBJ2-1; no definite D call. V was cut by 0 bases and J by 9 bases, with 10 bases left in between. This CDR3 has 13 residues. CDR1 is SGDLS and CDR2 is YYNGEE in the germline V gene. In nucleotides, the CDR3 is TGTGCCAGCAGCGTAGGTGACAACGTTGAGCAGTTCTTC. This codes for CASSVGDNVEQFF.

This sequence joins TRBV5-1 and TRBJ2-2; a possible D gene is TRBD1 (6 bases). The V end lost 5 bases, the J end lost 0 bases, and 11 bases lay between the germline ends. Germline assignment: CDR1 SGHRS and CDR2 YFSETQ. This CDR3 contains 15 residues. CDR3 nucleotide sequence: TGCGCCAGCAGTACGGGGACAACGAACACCGGGGAGCTGTTTTTT. Translated: CASSTGTTNTGELFF. Drawing the rest from reference TRBV5-1 and TRBJ2-2, the complete variable domain is KAGVTQTPRYLIKTRGQQVTLSCSPISGHRSVSWYQQTPGQGLQFLFEYFSETQRNKGNFPGRFSGRQFSNSRSEMNVSTLELGDSALYLCASSTGTTNTGELFFGEGSRLTVL.

The J gene is TRBJ2-6, the V gene TRBV7-9, with 8 bases that match TRBD1. The V segment lost 4 bases and the J segment 4 bases; nucleotides outside the gene matches: 9. Germline V gene sequence: CDR1 SEHNR, CDR2 FQNEAQ (reference sequence). CDR3 length: 17 residues. The DNA for the CDR3 is TGTGCCAGCAGCTCGGTGGACAGGGTAAACGGGGCCAACGTCCTGACTTTC. Translated, it gives CASSSVDRVNGANVLTF.

This clone was observed a few times. This same CDR3 is encoded by further DNA sequences in the sample. The V and J genes are TRBV4-3 and TRBJ1-1, with TRBD1 matching over 7 bases. The CDR3 loop spans 14 amino acids. Germline assignment: CDR1 LGHNA and CDR2 YSLEER. With 0 bases clipped from V and 3 bases from J, the junction kept 1 base outside the gene matches. The CDR3 region has the DNA TGCGCCAGCAGCCAAGACAGGGGGGACACTGAAGCTTTCTTT. This codes for CASSQDRGDTEAFF.

The chain recombines TRBV7-9 with TRBJ2-3; 11 bases map to TRBD1. Trimming took 4 bases from V and 6 from J; bases not matched to a gene: 3. CDR1 SEHNR and CDR2 FQNEAQ come from the germline V gene (reference sequence). There are 14 residues in the CDR3. The CDR3 DNA reads as TGTGCCAGCAGCTCCGGGACAGGGGGTGATACGCAGTATTTT. Amino acids: CASSSGTGGDTQYF.

Only one count was recorded for this clone. The rearrangement links TRBV14 to TRBJ1-2; tentative D call: TRBD1 (6 bases). The CDR3 length is 14 residues. Germline CDR1 SGHDN, CDR2 FVKESK. The germline V and J ends were trimmed by 4 bases and 4 bases, with 13 bases remaining between them. CDR3 sequence: CASSPTTGIYGYTF. The CDR3 coding sequence is TGTGCCAGCAGCCCAACAACAGGGATCTATGGCTACACCTTC.

This clone occurred once. V and J are TRBV30 and TRBJ2-7; possibly TRBD1 for D (5 bases). Germline loops: CDR1 GTSNPN, CDR2 SVGIG (reference sequence). The V and J ends lost 4 bases and 2 bases respectively, with 9 bases between them. There are 12 residues in the CDR3. CDR3 in amino acids: CAWNRQTYEQYF. The CDR3 DNA follows: TGTGCCTGGAATCGACAGACCTACGAGCAGTACTTC.

The chain uses TRBV19 and TRBJ2-7; 12 nucleotides match TRBD2. Germline V gene lookup returns CDR1 LNHDA and CDR2 SQIVND (reference sequence). V trimming: 2 bases; J trimming: 7 bases; junction bases outside the gene matches: 9. The CDR3 consists of 16 residues. CDR3 bases: TGTGCCAGTAGTATATCACCTGGACTAGCGGGAAGTGAGCAGTACTTC. The encoded protein is CASSISPGLAGSEQYF. The whole variable domain, remainder taken from reference TRBV19 and TRBJ2-7, is DGGITQSPKYLFRKEGQNVTLSCEQNLNHDAMYWYRQDPGQGLRLIYYSQIVNDFQKGDIAEGYSVSREKKESFPLTVTSAQKNPTAFYLCASSISPGLAGSEQYFGPGTRLTVT.

V usage is TRBV5-8 and J usage is TRBJ1-2; D is possibly TRBD1 (5 bases). Germline V lookup: CDR1 SGHTS, CDR2 YDEGEE. The CDR3 has 13 residues. The ends were cut back, 3 bases at V and 7 bases at J, with 13 bases in the middle. CDR3 nucleotides: TGTGCCAGCAGCTCCACCCAGGGTTCTGGCTACACCTTC. Translation: CASSSTQGSGYTF.

In this sample, this clone turned up once. This chain uses TRBV9 with TRBJ1-1, with 9 bases identical to TRBD1. The germline V gene encodes CDR1 SGDLS and CDR2 YYNGEE. The V gene end was trimmed by 0 bases and the J gene end by 4 bases; junction bases not matched to a gene: 7. The CDR3 totals 16 residues. CDR3 sequence reads: CASSVGQGVRGTEAFF. CDR3 coding DNA: TGTGCCAGCAGCGTAGGACAGGGGGTGAGAGGCACTGAAGCTTTCTTT.